This T cell receptor beta chain appears in the sequencing data of a study of cytomegalovirus exposure and HLA in healthy donors. Background on the study: Earlier, roughly 120 million unique TCR beta sequences were recovered from 200 million or so T cells by an analysis.

PCR primers comprised 60 Vbeta and 13 Jbeta primers. Assay: immunoSEQ multiplex PCR; the TCRdb copy retains only in-frame clones and omits some. The listing records around 78,000 clones. As concerns this clone: Its antigen is not known.

General study findings and limits: Follow-up analysis found HLA locus-dependent TCR association rates, highest for DRB1 and lowest for HLA-C. The authors later found most CMV-associated TCR beta chains appeared HLA-restricted.

J gave up 3 bases and V 1 base, and 14 bases lay outside the gene matches. There are 18 residues in the CDR3. From germline, CDR1 is MNHNS and CDR2 SASEGT. The chain carries TRBV6-1 and TRBJ1-2; 7 nucleotides agree with TRBD1. Sample: PBMCs. The receptor comes from a man aged 18 to 35 in good health and CMV-seropositive. The CDR3 region is CASSEERVRVDRDYGYTF. The CDR3 DNA follows: TGTGCCAGCAGTGAAGAACGGGTGAGGGTTGACAGGGACTATGGCTACACCTTC.